The count of the clone carrying this T cell receptor beta chain is one. Antigen unknown. The germline CDR1 and CDR2 sequences are LNHDA and SQIVND (reference sequence). CDR3 length: 16 residues. V lost 4 bases to trimming and J lost 2 bases, with 15 bases between them. This record comes from a study of cytomegalovirus exposure and HLA in healthy donors. Study-wide points: The investigators catalogued 164 TCR beta chains as cytomegalovirus-associated. According to a later analysis, most TCR beta chains associated with CMV appeared HLA-restricted.

Primers included in the PCR were 60 Vbeta and 13 Jbeta primers. TCRdb's table, derived via immunoSEQ multiplex PCR, lists solely in-frame clones and lacks some. The repertoire holds 80,000 to 90,000 clones, with roughly 81% as singletons. The TCR originated in a woman aged 25 to 45 in good health and CMV-seronegative. J is TRBJ1-5 and V is TRBV19, with D possibly matching TRBD1 (5 bases). The sequenced sample consisted of PBMCs. CDR3 sequence (DNA): TGTGCCAGTAGTACTTCGGGGACTTCGGGCAATCAGCCCCAGCATTTT. This codes for CASSTSGTSGNQPQHF.